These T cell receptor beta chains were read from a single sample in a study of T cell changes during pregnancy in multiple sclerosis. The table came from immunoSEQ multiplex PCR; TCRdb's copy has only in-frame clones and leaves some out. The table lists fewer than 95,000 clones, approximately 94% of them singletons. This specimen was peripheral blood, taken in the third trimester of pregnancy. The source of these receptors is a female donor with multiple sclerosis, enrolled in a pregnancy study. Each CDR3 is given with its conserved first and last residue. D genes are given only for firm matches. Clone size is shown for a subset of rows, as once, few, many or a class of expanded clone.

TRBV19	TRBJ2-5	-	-	TGTGCCAGTAGTATGGTCGGGAGCCAAGAGACCCAGTACTTC	CASSMVGSQETQYF
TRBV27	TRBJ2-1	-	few	TGTGCCAGCAGCTGCTCGCCGGGACACCAAAATGAGCAGTTCTTC	CASSCSPGHQNEQFF
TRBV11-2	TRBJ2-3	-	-	TGTGCCAGCAGCTTAGGGCCCGCGGGATTTAGCACAGATACGCAGTATTTT	CASSLGPAGFSTDTQYF
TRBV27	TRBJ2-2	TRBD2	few	TGTGCCAGCAGCACATGGGAGTGGCGGGGGACCGGGGAGCTGTTTTTT	CASSTWEWRGTGELFF
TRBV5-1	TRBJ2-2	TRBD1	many	TGCGCCAGCAGCCCCGGACAGGGGGGAAGGGACGGGGAGCTGTTTTTT	CASSPGQGGRDGELFF
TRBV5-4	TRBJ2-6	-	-	TGTGCCAGCAGCTTGGCAGGCCACTCTGGGGCCAACGTCCTGACTTTC	CASSLAGHSGANVLTF
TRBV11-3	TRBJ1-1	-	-	TGTGCCAGCAGCTTAGCGAGGAACACTGAAGCTTTCTTT	CASSLARNTEAFF
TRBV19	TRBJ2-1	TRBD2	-	TGTGCCAGTACCTGGGGCGGGAGCTCCTGGGATGAGCAGTTCTTC	CASTWGGSSWDEQFF
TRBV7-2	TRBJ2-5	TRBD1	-	TGTGCCAGCAGCCCCTCAAAGGGGGCACAAGAGACCCAGTACTTC	CASSPSKGAQETQYF
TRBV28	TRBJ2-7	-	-	TGTGCCAGCAGTCGGCCAGACCCAGGTCTGTTAGCCTACGAGCAGTACTTC	CASSRPDPGLLAYEQYF
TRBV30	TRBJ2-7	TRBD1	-	TGTGCCTGGAACATAATAGGGACAGGGGGCGAGCAGTACTTC	CAWNIIGTGGEQYF
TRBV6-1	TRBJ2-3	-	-	TGTGCCAGCAGTTCTGGCGGGAACACAGATACGCAGTATTTT	CASSSGGNTDTQYF
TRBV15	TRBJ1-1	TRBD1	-	TGTGCCACCAGCAGAACCGGACAGGGGAACACTGAAGCTTTCTTT	CATSRTGQGNTEAFF
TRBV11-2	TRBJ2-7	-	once	TGTGCCAGCAGCTTGTTCACTGCGTCGGGGAGCTACGAGCAGTACTTC	CASSLFTASGSYEQYF
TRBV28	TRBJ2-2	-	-	TGTGCCAGCAGGCCTCACGTAGGGAGGCGCGCCGGGGAGCTGTTTTTT	CASRPHVGRRAGELFF
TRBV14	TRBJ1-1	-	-	TGTGCCAGCAGCCAAGATATAGGGAGTAAGGTTGAAGCTTTCTTT	CASSQDIGSKVEAFF
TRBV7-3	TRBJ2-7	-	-	TGTGCCAGCAGCTTAACCGGCTCGGAGGAGCAGTACTTC	CASSLTGSEEQYF
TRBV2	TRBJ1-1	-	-	TGTGCCAGCAGGGGCAGAGTTTACACTGAAGCTTTCTTT	CASRGRVYTEAFF
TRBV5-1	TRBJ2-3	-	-	TGCGCCAGCAGCTTGGAATTAATCACAGATACGCAGTATTTT	CASSLELITDTQYF
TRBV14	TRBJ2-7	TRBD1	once	TGTGCCAGCAGCCGCAGGACAGGGGCGATGGACGAGCAGTACTTC	CASSRRTGAMDEQYF
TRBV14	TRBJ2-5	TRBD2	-	TGTGCCAGCAGTGAAAAACCCCGGACTAGTTACGAGACCCAGTACTTC	CASSEKPRTSYETQYF
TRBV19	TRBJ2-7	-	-	TGTGCCAGTAGTCACGTACAGGGAGTCCAGTCTCGCGAGCAGTACTTC	CASSHVQGVQSREQYF
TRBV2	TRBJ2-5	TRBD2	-	TGTGCCAGCAACGGACTAGCGCAGGAGACCCAGTACTTC	CASNGLAQETQYF
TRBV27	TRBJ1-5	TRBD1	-	TGTGCCAGCAGACGTACAGGGGACTCTAGCAATCAGCCCCAGCATTTT	CASRRTGDSSNQPQHF
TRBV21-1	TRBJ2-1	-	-	TGTGCCAGCAGAAATAGCGGGAGGCGTTACAATGAGCAGTTCTTC	CASRNSGRRYNEQFF
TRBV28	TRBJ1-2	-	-	TGTGCCGCAAGAACTTCATGGGGCATCAACTCCTATGGCTACACCTTC	CAARTSWGINSYGYTF
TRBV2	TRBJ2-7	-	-	TGTGCCAGCAGGCAGGGCTACGAGCAGTACTTC	CASRQGYEQYF
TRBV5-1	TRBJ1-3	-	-	TGCGCCAGCAGCTTGGCCGGGGGGGTCTTGGCTGGAAACACCATATATTTT	CASSLAGGVLAGNTIYF
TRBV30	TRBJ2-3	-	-	TGTGCCTGGAGTATAACAGATACGCAGTATTTT	CAWSITDTQYF
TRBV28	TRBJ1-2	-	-	TGTGCCAGTCTGCAGGGAAAAGATGGCTACACCTTC	CASLQGKDGYTF
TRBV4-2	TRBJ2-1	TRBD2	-	TGTGCCAGCAGCCGGACCGAGACGCTTAGCGGGAGCGGAGTGAATGAGCAGTTCTTC	CASSRTETLSGSGVNEQFF
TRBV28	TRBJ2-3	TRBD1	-	TGTGCCAGCAGCAACCCACCCCAGGGGGCGTCCACAGATACGCAGTATTTT	CASSNPPQGASTDTQYF
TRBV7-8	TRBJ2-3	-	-	TGTGCCAGCAGCGCTACCCGGCCTAGCGGCACAGATACGCAGTATTTT	CASSATRPSGTDTQYF
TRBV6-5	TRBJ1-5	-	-	TGTGCCAGCAAACCCCTACTGGGAGATCAGCCCCAGCATTTT	CASKPLLGDQPQHF
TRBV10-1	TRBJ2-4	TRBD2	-	TGCGCCAGCAGTGAGCCATCAGCGGGAGGAATCGAAAACATTCAGTACTTC	CASSEPSAGGIENIQYF
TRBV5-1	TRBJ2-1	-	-	TGCGCCAGCAGTCAGGACTCATACAATGAGCAGTTCTTC	CASSQDSYNEQFF
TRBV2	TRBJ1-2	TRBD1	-	TGTGCCAACCCAGACAGGGCGAATGGCTACACCTTC	CANPDRANGYTF
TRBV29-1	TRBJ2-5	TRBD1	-	TGCAGCGTGGGACAGGACCAAGAGACCCAGTACTTC	CSVGQDQETQYF
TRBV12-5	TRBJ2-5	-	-	TGTGCTAGTGGTTTGTTTACAGGCTACCAAGAGACCCAGTACTTC	CASGLFTGYQETQYF
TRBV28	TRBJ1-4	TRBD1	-	TGTGCCAGCAGCTCCGGGGACAGGGGACGGAAACTGTTTTTT	CASSSGDRGRKLFF
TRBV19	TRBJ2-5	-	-	TGTGCCAGTAGTCCCCTGCCTGGACAGAACGAAGAGACCCAGTACTTC	CASSPLPGQNEETQYF
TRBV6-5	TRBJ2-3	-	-	TGTGCCAGCAGTTACTCCGAGGCCACAGATACGCAGTATTTT	CASSYSEATDTQYF
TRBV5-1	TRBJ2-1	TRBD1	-	TGCGCCAGCAGCTTCCGGACAGGGGGAATGGGCTACAATGAGCAGTTCTTC	CASSFRTGGMGYNEQFF
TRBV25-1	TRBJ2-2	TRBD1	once	TGTGCCAGCAGCCCACCCGGGACAGCGAACACCGGGGAGCTGTTTTTT	CASSPPGTANTGELFF
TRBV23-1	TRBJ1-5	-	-	TGCGCCAGCAGTCCGGGACAATATAGCAATCAGCCCCAGCATTTT	CASSPGQYSNQPQHF
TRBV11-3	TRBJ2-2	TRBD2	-	TGTGCCAGCAGCTTAGGAGAAGCGGGAGTGCCCGGGGAGCTGTTTTTT	CASSLGEAGVPGELFF
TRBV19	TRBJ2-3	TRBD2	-	TGTGCCAGTAGGGGGACTAGCAGGGGTACAGATACGCAGTATTTT	CASRGTSRGTDTQYF
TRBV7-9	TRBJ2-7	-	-	TGTGCCAGCAGCTTAGCGGCTGGTTACGAGCAGTACTTC	CASSLAAGYEQYF
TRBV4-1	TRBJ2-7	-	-	TGCGCCAGCAGCCAAGCTGTGGGGCTCGAGCAGTACTTC	CASSQAVGLEQYF
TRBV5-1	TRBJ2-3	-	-	TGCGCCAGCAGCTACGGGGGAACAGATACGCAGTATTTT	CASSYGGTDTQYF
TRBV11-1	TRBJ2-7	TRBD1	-	TGTGCCAGCAGCCCGTCGGACAGGGGATCCTACGAGCAGTACTTC	CASSPSDRGSYEQYF
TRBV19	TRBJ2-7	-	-	TGTGCCACTAGGCTCGGGGGAGGTTCCTACGAGCAGTACTTC	CATRLGGGSYEQYF